These T cell receptor beta chains were read from a single sample in a study of shared clonotypes between healthy human individuals. Data came from immunoSEQ multiplex PCR; TCRdb stores just in-frame clones and leaves some out. The table shows 90,000 to 120,000 clones, with about 72% occurring only once. What was sequenced was memory CD8+ T cells sorted from blood. The receptors here all came from a woman aged 25 to 45 in good health. Both conserved end residues are part of each CDR3. A D gene is named only where the DNA matches it firmly. Only part of the rows carry a size: once, few, many, or a class if the clone is expanded.

>TRBJ2-7|TRBV28|TRBD2|-
TGTGCCAGCAGTCGTAGTATAGCGGGAGTTAGTTACGAGCAGTACTTC
CASSRSIAGVSYEQYF
>TRBJ2-7|TRBV21-1|-|-
TGTGCCAGCAGCCACGTCCGTCGTCACTTCAGGGCCCTCTACGAGCAGTACTTC
CASSHVRRHFRALYEQYF
>TRBJ2-3|TRBV7-9|TRBD2|-
TGTGCCAGCAGCCCTCATTGGGGGACTAGCGGGAGAACAGATACGCAGTATTTT
CASSPHWGTSGRTDTQYF
>TRBJ2-3|TRBV2|TRBD2|-
TGTGCCTGGCTACTAGCGGAGGATACGGATACGCAGTATTTT
CAWLLAEDTDTQYF
>TRBJ2-5|TRBV29-1|TRBD2|-
TGCAGCGTTGAAGATCTTAGCGGGAGATTTGGAGAGACCCAGTACTTC
CSVEDLSGRFGETQYF
>TRBJ2-5|TRBV28|TRBD2|-
TGTGCCAGCAGCTCACGAAGCGGGAGCTCTAAGACCCAGTACTTC
CASSSRSGSSKTQYF
>TRBJ2-7|TRBV25-1|-|many
TGTGCCAGCAGTGAAGATGAGGAGGGGACCTACGAGCAGTACTTC
CASSEDEEGTYEQYF
>TRBJ2-7|TRBV29-1|-|few
TGCAGCGTTTCTTTTGGCTACGAGCAGTACTTC
CSVSFGYEQYF
>TRBJ2-1|TRBV11-2|TRBD2|-
TGTGCCAGCAGCTTAGTAGGCCCCCTATGGCGGGAGTCCTACAATGAGCAGTTCTTC
CASSLVGPLWRESYNEQFF
>TRBJ2-4|TRBV5-1|-|-
TGCGCCAGCAGCTATTCTGGGGGCTGGGATCAGTACTTC
CASSYSGGWDQYF
>TRBJ2-7|TRBV28|-|-
TGTGCCAGCAGTTTGGGGGGAACCTACGAGCAGTACTTC
CASSLGGTYEQYF
>TRBJ2-7|TRBV27|-|-
TGTGCCAGCAGTTTATGGACGGGAACCTCATACGAGCAGTACTTC
CASSLWTGTSYEQYF
>TRBJ2-3|TRBV11-2|-|-
TGTGCCAGCAGCAGGACTGAACACACAGATACGCAGTATTTT
CASSRTEHTDTQYF
>TRBJ2-1|TRBV5-6|-|few
TGTGCCAGCAGCTCTCTAGAAGCCTACAATGAGCAGTTCTTC
CASSSLEAYNEQFF
>TRBJ1-1|TRBV21-1|-|-
TGTGCCAGCCGATGGGACTGCATGAACACTGAAGCTTTCTTT
CASRWDCMNTEAFF
>TRBJ2-7|TRBV2|-|once
TGTGCCAGCAGGCATCTAGGGTACCGCTACGAGCAGTACTTC
CASRHLGYRYEQYF
>TRBJ2-3|TRBV28|TRBD2|once
TGTGCCAGCAGCCTCGCCCGGCTAGCGGGAAACACAGATACGCAGTATTTT
CASSLARLAGNTDTQYF
>TRBJ1-3|TRBV6-1|TRBD1|-
TGTGCCGTACTACAGGGGGCGGCGAGAAACACCATATATTTT
CAVLQGAARNTIYF
>TRBJ2-2|TRBV29-1|TRBD2|few
TGCAGCGTTCGGTGGGAGGGAATTGATGTCGGGGAGCTGTTTTTT
CSVRWEGIDVGELFF
>TRBJ2-7|TRBV2|-|-
TGTGCCAGCCGAGACCTCGAGCCTTACGAGCAGTACTTC
CASRDLEPYEQYF
>TRBJ1-1|TRBV5-4|-|many
TGTGCCAGCAGCCCGGGGCCGGGGACGAACACTGAAGCTTTCTTT
CASSPGPGTNTEAFF
>TRBJ2-5|TRBV29-1|-|-
TGCAGCGTTGGGGCAGCCCCAGAGACCCAGTACTTC
CSVGAAPETQYF
>TRBJ1-1|TRBV7-8|TRBD1|few
TGTGCCAGCAGCTGGGGACAGCTGAACACTGAAGCTTTCTTT
CASSWGQLNTEAFF
>TRBJ2-7|TRBV27|TRBD1|-
TGTGCCAGCAGTTTAGGGTCGACAGGGCACTACGAGCAGTACTTC
CASSLGSTGHYEQYF
>TRBJ2-3|TRBV7-9|-|-
TGTGCCAGCAGCCTAACACAGGGTTTACGAAGCACAGATACGCAGTATTTT
CASSLTQGLRSTDTQYF
>TRBJ1-2|TRBV6-1|-|-
TGTGCCAGCAGTGACCAAACAATAACTAACTATGGCTACACCTTC
CASSDQTITNYGYTF
>TRBJ2-1|TRBV29-1|TRBD2|-
TGCAGCGCGGACGGGAACCCTAGCGGGAGCATCAATGAGCAGTTCTTC
CSADGNPSGSINEQFF
>TRBJ2-7|TRBV5-1|-|-
TGCGCCAGCAGCTTAATGGATGGGGGGACAGACGAGCAGTACTTC
CASSLMDGGTDEQYF
>TRBJ2-7|TRBV28|TRBD2|-
TGTGCCAGCAGCTCGGGACTAGCGAGCGACGAGCAGTACTTC
CASSSGLASDEQYF
>TRBJ2-7|TRBV25-1|-|-
TGTGCCAGCAGTGAAGTGTGGGACATAGGCGAGCAGTACTTC
CASSEVWDIGEQYF
>TRBJ1-5|TRBV28|TRBD1|once
TGTGCCAGCACAGGGGGTATTCAGCCCCAGCATTTT
CASTGGIQPQHF
>TRBJ2-1|TRBV2|-|-
TGTGCCAGCAGTCAGTCGGGAAGCTCCTACAATGAGCAGTTCTTC
CASSQSGSSYNEQFF
>TRBJ2-3|TRBV11-2|TRBD2|-
TGTGCCAGCAGCTTGTTGCCCGGGAGGGCAGCAGATACGCAGTATTTT
CASSLLPGRAADTQYF
>TRBJ2-7|TRBV2|TRBD1|few
TGTGCCAGCAGCTCCCGGGACAGGGCCTACGAGCAGTACTTC
CASSSRDRAYEQYF
>TRBJ1-2|TRBV2|TRBD1|-
TGTGCCAGCAGTGAAGGGACAGGGGTTAGAAACTATGGCTACACCTTC
CASSEGTGVRNYGYTF
>TRBJ2-1|TRBV28|TRBD2|medium-sized
TGTGCCAGCAGTTTATTCGGACTAGCTGGCGAGCAGTTCTTC
CASSLFGLAGEQFF
>TRBJ2-1|TRBV19|-|medium-sized
TGTGCCAGCACAGGGCCGACCTACAATGAGCAGTTCTTC
CASTGPTYNEQFF
>TRBJ2-7|TRBV7-2|-|once
TGTGCCAGCAGCTTAGTCCGGCTAGCTTCCTACGAGCAGTACTTC
CASSLVRLASYEQYF
>TRBJ2-7|TRBV5-4|-|-
TGTGCCAGCAACGGAGAGGTAGACGAGCAGTACTTC
CASNGEVDEQYF
>TRBJ1-4|TRBV15|TRBD1|-
TGTGCCACCAGCTCACAGGGGGCCGGTGAAAAACTGTTTTTT
CATSSQGAGEKLFF
>TRBJ2-7|TRBV6-1|-|once
TGTGCCACGGCCTCCTACGAGCAGTACTTC
CATASYEQYF
>TRBJ2-3|TRBV6-1|TRBD2|-
TGTGCCAGCAGTGAACGTCTAGCGGGAGCCGGAGATACGCAGTATTTT
CASSERLAGAGDTQYF
>TRBJ2-1|TRBV30|-|few
TGTGCCTGGAGTGTATCCAATGAGCAGTTCTTC
CAWSVSNEQFF
>TRBJ1-2|TRBV19|TRBD1|few
TGTGCCAGTAGTATCCCTGACAGGGTACTTACCGGGGGCTACACCTTC
CASSIPDRVLTGGYTF